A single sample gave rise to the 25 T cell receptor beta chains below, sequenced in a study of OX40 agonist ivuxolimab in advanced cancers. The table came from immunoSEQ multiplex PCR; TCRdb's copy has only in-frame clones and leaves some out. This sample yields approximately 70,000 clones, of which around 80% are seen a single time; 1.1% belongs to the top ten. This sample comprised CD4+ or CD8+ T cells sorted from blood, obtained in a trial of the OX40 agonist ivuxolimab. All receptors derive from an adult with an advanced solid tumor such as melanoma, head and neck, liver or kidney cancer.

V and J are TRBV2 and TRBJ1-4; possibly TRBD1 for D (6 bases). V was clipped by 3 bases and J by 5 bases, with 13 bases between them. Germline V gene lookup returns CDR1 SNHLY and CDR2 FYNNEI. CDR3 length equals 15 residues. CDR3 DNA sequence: TGTGCCAGCAGTGAGGCAGGGGCGTCAAATGAAAAACTGTTTTTT. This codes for CASSEAGASNEKLFF.

The CDR3 reads CASSWGDGGYTF. The CDR3 DNA reads as TGTGCCAGCAGTTGGGGGGACGGCGGCTACACCTTC. The J gene is TRBJ1-2, the V gene TRBV6-5; D possibly corresponds to TRBD1 (5 bases). Germline V gene sequence: CDR1 MNHEY, CDR2 SVGAGI. V lost 4 bases to trimming and J lost 8 bases, with 11 bases between them. CDR3 length: 12 residues.

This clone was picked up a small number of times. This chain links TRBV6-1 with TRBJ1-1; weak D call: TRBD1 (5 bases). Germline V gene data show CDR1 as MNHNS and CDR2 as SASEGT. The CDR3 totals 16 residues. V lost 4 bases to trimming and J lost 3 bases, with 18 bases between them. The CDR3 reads CASSGLTGGKDTEAFF. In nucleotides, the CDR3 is TGTGCCAGCAGTGGGCTGACGGGGGGAAAGGACACTGAAGCTTTCTTT.

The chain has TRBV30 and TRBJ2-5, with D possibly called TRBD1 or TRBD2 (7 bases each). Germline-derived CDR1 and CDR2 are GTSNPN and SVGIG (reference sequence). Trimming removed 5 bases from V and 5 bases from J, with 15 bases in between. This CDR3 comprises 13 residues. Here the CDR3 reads CAWVGGGRETQYF. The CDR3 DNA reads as TGTGCCTGGGTGGGAGGGGGCAGGGAGACCCAGTACTTC.

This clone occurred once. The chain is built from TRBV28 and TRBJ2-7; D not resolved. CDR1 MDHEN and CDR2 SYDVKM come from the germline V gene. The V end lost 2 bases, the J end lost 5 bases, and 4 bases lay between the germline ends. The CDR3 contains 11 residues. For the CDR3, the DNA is TGTGCCAGCAGTTTACTACACGAGCAGTACTTC. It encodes CASSLLHEQYF.

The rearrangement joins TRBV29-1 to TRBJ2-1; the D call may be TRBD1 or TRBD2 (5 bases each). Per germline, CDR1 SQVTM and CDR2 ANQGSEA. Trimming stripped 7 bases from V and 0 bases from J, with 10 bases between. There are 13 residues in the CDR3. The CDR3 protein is CSAAGSSYNEQFF. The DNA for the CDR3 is TGCAGCGCCGCAGGGAGCTCCTACAATGAGCAGTTCTTC.

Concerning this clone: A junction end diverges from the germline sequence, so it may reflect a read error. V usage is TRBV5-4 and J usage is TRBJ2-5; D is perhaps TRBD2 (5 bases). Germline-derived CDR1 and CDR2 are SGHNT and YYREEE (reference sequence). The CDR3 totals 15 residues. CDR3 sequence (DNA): TGTGCCAGCAGCTTGTCTGGCACCGGAGGAGAGATCCAGTACTTC. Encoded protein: CASSLSGTGGEIQYF.

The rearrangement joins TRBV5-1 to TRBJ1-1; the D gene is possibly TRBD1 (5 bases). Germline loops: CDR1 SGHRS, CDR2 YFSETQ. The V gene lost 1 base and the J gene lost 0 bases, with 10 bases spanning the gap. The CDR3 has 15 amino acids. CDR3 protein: CASSLQTDMNTEAFF. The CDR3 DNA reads TGCGCCAGCAGCTTGCAGACAGACATGAACACTGAAGCTTTCTTT. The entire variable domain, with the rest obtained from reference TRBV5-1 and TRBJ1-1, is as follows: KAGVTQTPRYLIKTRGQQVTLSCSPISGHRSVSWYQQTPGQGLQFLFEYFSETQRNKGNFPGRFSGRQFSNSRSEMNVSTLELGDSALYLCASSLQTDMNTEAFFGQGTRLTVV.

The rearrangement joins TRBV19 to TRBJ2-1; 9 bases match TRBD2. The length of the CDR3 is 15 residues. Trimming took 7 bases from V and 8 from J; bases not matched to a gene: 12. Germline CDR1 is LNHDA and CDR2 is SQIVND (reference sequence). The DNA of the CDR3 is TGTGCCAGTACCGCGGGGGGGCTTAGGTACCATGAGCAGTTCTTC. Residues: CASTAGGLRYHEQFF.

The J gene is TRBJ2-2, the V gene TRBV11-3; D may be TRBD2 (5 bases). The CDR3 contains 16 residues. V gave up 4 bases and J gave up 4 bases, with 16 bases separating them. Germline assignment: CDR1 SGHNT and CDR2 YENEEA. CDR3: CASSSHRGMGTGELFF. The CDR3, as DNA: TGTGCCAGCAGCTCCCACCGGGGAATGGGCACCGGGGAGCTGTTTTTT.

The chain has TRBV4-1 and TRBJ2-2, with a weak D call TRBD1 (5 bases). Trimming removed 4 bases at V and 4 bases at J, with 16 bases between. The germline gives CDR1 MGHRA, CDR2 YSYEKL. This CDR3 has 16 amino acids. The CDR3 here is CASSLRSGSGTGELFF. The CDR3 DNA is TGCGCCAGCAGCCTAAGATCAGGGTCGGGCACCGGGGAGCTGTTTTTT.

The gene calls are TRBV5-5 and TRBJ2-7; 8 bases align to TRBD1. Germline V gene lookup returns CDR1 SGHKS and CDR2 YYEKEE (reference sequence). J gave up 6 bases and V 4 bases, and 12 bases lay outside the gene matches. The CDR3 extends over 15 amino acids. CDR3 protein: CASSTGTGPLREQYF. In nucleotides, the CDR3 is TGTGCCAGCAGCACCGGGACAGGACCTCTACGCGAGCAGTACTTC.

CDR3 nucleotides: TGCGCCAGCAGCTTGCTCGACAGGGACATACAAGAGACCCAGTACTTC. Amino acid sequence: CASSLLDRDIQETQYF. The chain recombines TRBV5-1 with TRBJ2-5, with TRBD1 identical over 7 bases. Trimming took 1 base from V and 2 from J; bases not matched to a gene: 8. CDR3 length: 16 residues. Germline CDR1 reads SGHRS; CDR2 reads YFSETQ.

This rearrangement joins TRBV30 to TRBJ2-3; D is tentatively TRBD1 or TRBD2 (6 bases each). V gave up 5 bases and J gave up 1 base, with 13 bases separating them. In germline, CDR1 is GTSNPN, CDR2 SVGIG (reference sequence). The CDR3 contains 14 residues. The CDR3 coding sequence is TGTGCCTGGTCGTCCCGGGGGCGCACAGATACGCAGTATTTT. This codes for CAWSSRGRTDTQYF.

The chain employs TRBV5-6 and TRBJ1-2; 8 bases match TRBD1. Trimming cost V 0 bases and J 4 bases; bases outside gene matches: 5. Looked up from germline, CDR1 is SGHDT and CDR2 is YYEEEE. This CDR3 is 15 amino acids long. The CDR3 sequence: CASSLGAQGGYGYTF. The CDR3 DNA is TGTGCCAGCAGCTTGGGGGCACAGGGGGGCTATGGCTACACCTTC. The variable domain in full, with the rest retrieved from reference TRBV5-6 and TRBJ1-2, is DAGVTQSPTHLIKTRGQQVTLRCSPKSGHDTVSWYQQALGQGPQFIFQYYEEEERQRGNFPDRFSGHQFPNYSSELNVNALLLGDSALYLCASSLGAQGGYGYTFGSGTRLTVV.

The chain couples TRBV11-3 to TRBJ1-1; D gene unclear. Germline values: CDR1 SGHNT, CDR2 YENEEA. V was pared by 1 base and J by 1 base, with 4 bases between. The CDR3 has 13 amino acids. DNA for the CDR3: TGTGCCAGCAGCTTAGGGGCGAACACTGAAGCTTTCTTT. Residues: CASSLGANTEAFF. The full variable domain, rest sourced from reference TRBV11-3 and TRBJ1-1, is EAGVVQSPRYKIIEKKQPVAFWCNPISGHNTLYWYLQNLGQGPELLIRYENEEAVDDSQLPKDRFSAERLKGVDSTLKIQPAELGDSAVYLCASSLGANTEAFFGQGTRLTVV.

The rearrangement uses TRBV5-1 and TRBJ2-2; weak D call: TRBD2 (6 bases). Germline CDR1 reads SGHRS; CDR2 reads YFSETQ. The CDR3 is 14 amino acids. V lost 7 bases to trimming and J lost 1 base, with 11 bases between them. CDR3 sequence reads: CASAAGKNTGELFF. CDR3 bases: TGCGCCAGCGCGGCGGGGAAGAACACCGGGGAGCTGTTTTTT.

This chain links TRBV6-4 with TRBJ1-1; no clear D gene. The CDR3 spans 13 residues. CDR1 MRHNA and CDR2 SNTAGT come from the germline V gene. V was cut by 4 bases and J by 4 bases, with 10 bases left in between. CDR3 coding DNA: TGTGCCAGCAGTGTCCAAGACCGCACTGAAGCTTTCTTT. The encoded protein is CASSVQDRTEAFF.

The CDR3 region has the DNA TGTGCCAGCAGCCCCGGCATGGGGGCTAGCGGAGAGACCCAGTACTTC. It yields the protein CASSPGMGASGETQYF. The chain joins TRBV11-3 to TRBJ2-5; D possibly corresponds to TRBD2 (7 bases). The CDR3 sequence is 16 residues long. V lost 5 bases to trimming and J lost 4 bases, with 20 bases between them. The germline V gene encodes CDR1 SGHNT and CDR2 YENEEA. Full variable domain (rest looked up from reference TRBV11-3 and TRBJ2-5): EAGVVQSPRYKIIEKKQPVAFWCNPISGHNTLYWYLQNLGQGPELLIRYENEEAVDDSQLPKDRFSAERLKGVDSTLKIQPAELGDSAVYLCASSPGMGASGETQYFGPGTRLLVL.

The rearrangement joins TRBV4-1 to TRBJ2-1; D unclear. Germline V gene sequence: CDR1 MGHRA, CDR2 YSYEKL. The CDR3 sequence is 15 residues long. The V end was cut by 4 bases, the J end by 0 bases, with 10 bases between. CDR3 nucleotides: TGCGCCAGCAGCCCCTCGGGCACCTCCTACAATGAGCAGTTCTTC. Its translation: CASSPSGTSYNEQFF.

CDR3 nucleotides: TGCGCCAGCAGTGCTATAGGGGAAGGGCAAGAGACCCAGTACTTC. Protein: CASSAIGEGQETQYF. V gene TRBV10-2 combines with J gene TRBJ2-5; D might be TRBD1 (5 bases). Germline CDR1 is WSHSY and CDR2 is SAAADI. Trimming shortened V by 4 bases and J by 2 bases, and 14 bases separated the two germline ends. The CDR3 consists of 15 residues.

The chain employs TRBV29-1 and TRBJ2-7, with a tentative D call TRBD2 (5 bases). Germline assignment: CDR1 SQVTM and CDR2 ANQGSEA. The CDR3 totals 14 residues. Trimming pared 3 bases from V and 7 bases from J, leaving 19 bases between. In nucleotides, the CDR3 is TGCAGCGTTGATGGTGGCACCCGAACGGGGGAGCAGTACTTC. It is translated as CSVDGGTRTGEQYF.

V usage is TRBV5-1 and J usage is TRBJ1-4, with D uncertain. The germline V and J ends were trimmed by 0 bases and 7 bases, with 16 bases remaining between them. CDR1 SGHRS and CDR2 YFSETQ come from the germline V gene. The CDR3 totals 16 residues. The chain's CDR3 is CASSLVGPELGEKLFF. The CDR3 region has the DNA TGCGCCAGCAGCTTGGTCGGACCCGAACTCGGTGAAAAACTGTTTTTT.

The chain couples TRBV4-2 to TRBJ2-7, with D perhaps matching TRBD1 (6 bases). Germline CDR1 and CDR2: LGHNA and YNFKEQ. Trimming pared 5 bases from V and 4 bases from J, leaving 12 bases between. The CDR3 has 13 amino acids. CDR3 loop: CASSGGHAYEQYF. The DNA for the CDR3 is TGTGCCAGCAGCGGGGGACACGCATACGAGCAGTACTTC.

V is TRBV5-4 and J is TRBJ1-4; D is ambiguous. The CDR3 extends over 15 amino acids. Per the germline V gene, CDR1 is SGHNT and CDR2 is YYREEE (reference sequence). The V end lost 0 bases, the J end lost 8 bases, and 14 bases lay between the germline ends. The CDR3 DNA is TGTGCCAGCAGCTTGGATGGGCCCCAAGGAGAAAAACTGTTTTTT. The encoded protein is CASSLDGPQGEKLFF.